This T cell receptor (beta chain) derives from a study of T-cell memory formation after mild COVID-19. Worth noting for this clonotype: Its antigen is undetermined.

TCRdb used MiXCR to reprocess the 5' RACE reads, holding one entry per CDR3 protein. The repertoire holds around 300,000 distinct CDR3 sequences, under 15% seen once, with about 20% in the top ten. Unmatched junction bases numbered 6, after V lost 4 bases and J lost 0 bases. The CDR3 consists of 16 residues. CDR1 is SGHNT, CDR2 YYREEE, per germline (reference sequence). Study-wide findings and caveats: SARS-CoV-2 specificity was not confirmed for second-wave clones peaking on day 37.

The TCR was taken from a man between 18 and 35 years old who had mild COVID-19 (a few samples of this study predate the infection). Cell type and time point are not known. The chain uses TRBV5-4 and TRBJ1-4; 7 nucleotides line up with TRBD1. Sequences were obtained from PBMCs or a T cell subset sorted from them (not recorded which). Here the CDR3 DNA reads TGTGCCAGCAGCCTGGGACAGACTGCAACTAATGAAAAACTGTTTTTT. It encodes CASSLGQTATNEKLFF.